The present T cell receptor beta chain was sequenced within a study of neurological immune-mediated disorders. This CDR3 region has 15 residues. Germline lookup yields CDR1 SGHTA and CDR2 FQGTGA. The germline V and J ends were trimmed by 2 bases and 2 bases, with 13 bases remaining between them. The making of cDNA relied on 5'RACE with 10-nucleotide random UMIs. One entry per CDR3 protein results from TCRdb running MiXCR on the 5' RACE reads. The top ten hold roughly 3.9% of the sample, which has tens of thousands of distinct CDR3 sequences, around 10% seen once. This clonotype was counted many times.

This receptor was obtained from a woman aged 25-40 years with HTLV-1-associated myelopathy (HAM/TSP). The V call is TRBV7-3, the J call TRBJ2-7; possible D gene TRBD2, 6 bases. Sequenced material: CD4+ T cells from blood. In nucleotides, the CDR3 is TGTGCCAGCAGCTTACATGGGGGAGGCACCTACGAGCAGTACTTC. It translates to CASSLHGGGTYEQYF.